This T cell receptor beta chain appears in the sequencing data of a study of blood T cell repertoires in COVID-19. Study in general: Samples taken during acute and convalescent COVID-19 were collected in the United States, Italy and Spain.

In the source study's methods: Nucleated cell number was recorded as an estimate derived from reference gene primer amplification. Data came from immunoSEQ multiplex PCR; TCRdb stores just in-frame clones and leaves some out. Clone size and the V and J calls come from that table; the DNA yielded D and trimming. The sample lists approximately 300,000 clones, around 85% occurring once. Seattle patients were enrolled while actively infected and followed longitudinally. Looked up from germline, CDR1 is SGHRS and CDR2 is YFSETQ. Trimming shortened V by 4 bases and J by 5 bases, and 15 bases separated the two germline ends. This CDR3 region has 14 residues.

The TCR originated in a human donor with COVID-19, enrolled during active disease. The donor label of this sample is uncertain. This chain joins TRBV5-1 and TRBJ1-1; no firm D call. The sequencing input was peripheral blood. The CDR3 loop reads CASSLDPGQTEAFF. In DNA, the CDR3 is TGCGCCAGCAGCCTGGATCCGGGTCAAACTGAAGCTTTCTTT.